This T cell receptor beta chain is from a study of blood T cell repertoires in COVID-19. Study background: From the United States, Italy and Spain came samples of acute and convalescent COVID-19.

Libraries were prepared by immunoSEQ multiplex PCR; TCRdb keeps only in-frame clonotypes and omits some of them. In the table there are hundreds of thousands of clones, about 85% of which are singletons. The V end was cut by 5 bases, the J end by 1 base, with 14 bases between. Germline V gene lookup returns CDR1 MDHEN and CDR2 SYDVKM. The CDR3 totals 15 residues. The chain couples TRBV28 to TRBJ1-1; possibly TRBD1 for D (5 bases). Sequenced: peripheral blood. This receptor was identified in a woman aged 18-29 years who had recovered from COVID-19. CDR3 residues: CASSLLQVSNTEAFF. The CDR3 coding sequence is TGTGCCAGCAGTCTTTTACAGGTATCGAACACTGAAGCTTTCTTT.